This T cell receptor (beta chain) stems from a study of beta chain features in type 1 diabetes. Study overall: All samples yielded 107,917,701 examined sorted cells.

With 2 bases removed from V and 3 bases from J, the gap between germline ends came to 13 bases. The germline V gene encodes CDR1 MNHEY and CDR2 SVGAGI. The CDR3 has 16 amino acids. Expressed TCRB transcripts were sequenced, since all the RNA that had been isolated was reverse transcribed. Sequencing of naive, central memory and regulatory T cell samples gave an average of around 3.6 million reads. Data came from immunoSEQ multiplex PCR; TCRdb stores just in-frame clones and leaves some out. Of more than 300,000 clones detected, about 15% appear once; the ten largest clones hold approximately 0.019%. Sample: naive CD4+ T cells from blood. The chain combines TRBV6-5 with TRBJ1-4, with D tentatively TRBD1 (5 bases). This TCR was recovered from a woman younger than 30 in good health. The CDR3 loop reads CASSYGVPGSNEKLFF. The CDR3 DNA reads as TGTGCCAGCAGTTACGGAGTCCCAGGGTCTAATGAAAAACTGTTTTTT.